This paragraph reports one TCR beta chain. The CDR3 has 13 amino acids. Germline V CDR1 and CDR2: MRHNA, SNTAGT. V lost 9 bases and J 7 bases, leaving 16 bases between the germline ends. The sample comes from a study of blood T cell repertoires in COVID-19. In the original analysis: Reference gene primer amplification gave estimated nucleated cell counts. Profiled with immunoSEQ multiplex PCR; TCRdb holds only in-frame clones, not every one. Clone size and V and J calls were adopted from that table, with D and trimming inferred from the DNA. In the table there are 250,000 to 400,000 clones, about 87% of which are singletons.

This rearrangement joins TRBV6-4 to TRBJ1-5, with D maybe TRBD1 (5 bases). Sequencing used peripheral blood. This clonotype originated in a woman in her twenties or thirties with COVID-19, enrolled during active disease. CDR3 sequence (DNA): TGTGCCAGTTCTCAGGGTTCCAGGCAGCCCCAGCATTTT. Translated, it gives CASSQGSRQPQHF.